Shown below are 27 T cell receptor beta chains from a single sample sequenced in a study of T cell responses to AZD1222 COVID-19 vaccine. Here immunoSEQ multiplex PCR was the method, and the copy in TCRdb shows in-frame clones only, minus some. The sample yields 120,000 to 150,000 clones, about 90% seen once. The sample here was peripheral blood, taken on day 0 of AZD1222 vaccination. The receptors were gathered from an adult in good health.

This chain links TRBV7-2 with TRBJ1-1, with D unresolved. With 4 bases removed from V and 0 bases from J, the gap between germline ends came to 6 bases. This CDR3 comprises 13 residues. Germline CDR1 reads SGHTA; CDR2 reads FQGNSA. The CDR3 region is CASSSHMNTEAFF. In DNA form, the CDR3 reads TGTGCCAGCAGCTCCCACATGAACACTGAAGCTTTCTTT.

This clone occurred once. The chain links TRBV10-3 to TRBJ2-7, with 9 bases fitting TRBD2. Germline lookup yields CDR1 ENHRY and CDR2 SYGVKD. V dropped 4 bases and J dropped 5; count of bases not matched to a gene: 12. The CDR3 contains 16 residues. The CDR3 here is CAISGTRKGLANEQYF. Written as DNA, the CDR3 is TGTGCCATCAGTGGGACTCGAAAAGGACTAGCGAACGAGCAGTACTTC.

V is TRBV6-2 or TRBV6-3 and J is TRBJ2-1; D gene unclear. Looked up from germline, CDR1 is MNHEY and CDR2 is SVGEGT. The CDR3 contains 15 residues. V was clipped by 0 bases and J by 8 bases, with 14 bases between them. The CDR3 loop reads CASSYSRERKHEQFF. The CDR3 bases are TGTGCCAGCAGTTACTCGAGAGAACGGAAACATGAGCAGTTCTTC.

The rearrangement joins TRBV9 to TRBJ1-2; D possibly corresponds to TRBD1 (5 bases). The CDR3 has 14 amino acids. V was clipped by 2 bases and J by 3 bases, with 11 bases between them. The germline gives CDR1 SGDLS, CDR2 YYNGEE. The CDR3 reads CASSVRIRDYGYTF. CDR3 nucleotides: TGTGCCAGCAGCGTTCGAATCAGGGACTATGGCTACACCTTC.

The chain combines TRBV13 with TRBJ1-2, with D maybe TRBD1 (6 bases). Germline V lookup: CDR1 PRHDT, CDR2 FYEKMQ (reference sequence). The CDR3 is 15 amino acids. Trimming pared 1 base from V and 4 bases from J, leaving 13 bases between. The CDR3 reads CASSLDPTGSYGYTF. DNA for the CDR3: TGTGCCAGCAGCTTAGATCCTACAGGGAGCTATGGCTACACCTTC.

V gene TRBV16 combines with J gene TRBJ2-7; D gene unclear. Looked up from germline, CDR1 is KGHSY and CDR2 is FQNENV. The CDR3 totals 11 residues. V was cut by 7 bases and J by 6 bases, with 10 bases left in between. This CDR3 is CASTPGVEQYF. CDR3 bases: TGTGCCAGCACCCCAGGCGTCGAGCAGTACTTC.

The rearrangement links TRBV27 to TRBJ2-3, with D uncertain. V lost 3 bases to trimming and J lost 2 bases, with 6 bases between them. Germline V gene data show CDR1 as MNHEY and CDR2 as SMNVEV (reference sequence). This CDR3 is 13 amino acids long. CDR3 sequence (DNA): TGTGCCAGCAGTTTCTACCCCACAGATACGCAGTATTTT. Amino acids: CASSFYPTDTQYF.

This clone was detected only once. The rearrangement uses TRBV7-9 and TRBJ2-7; no clear D. The V end was cut by 4 bases, the J end by 6 bases, with 10 bases between. The CDR3 contains 12 residues. Germline loops: CDR1 SEHNR, CDR2 FQNEAQ (reference sequence). CDR3 residues: CASSSSKGEQYF. CDR3 DNA: TGTGCCAGCAGCTCCTCTAAAGGCGAGCAGTACTTC. Full variable domain (missing parts from reference TRBV7-9 and TRBJ2-7): DTGVSQNPRHKITKRGQNVTFRCDPISEHNRLYWYRQTLGQGPEFLTYFQNEAQLEKSRLLSDRFSAERPKGSFSTLEIQRTEQGDSAMYLCASSSSKGEQYFGPGTRLTVT.

The chain is built from TRBV24-1 and TRBJ1-5, with TRBD1 matching over 10 bases. J gave up 0 bases and V 3 bases, and 7 bases lay outside the gene matches. Germline CDR1 reads KGHDR; CDR2 reads SFDVKD. The CDR3 loop spans 18 amino acids. CDR3: CATSDGDRGLYSNQPQHF. In DNA, the CDR3 is TGTGCCACCAGTGATGGGGACAGGGGTCTCTATAGCAATCAGCCCCAGCATTTT.

The rearrangement joins TRBV28 to TRBJ2-7; possibly TRBD2 for D (6 bases). Between the trimmed V and J ends, which lost 6 bases and 0 bases, there was a span of 6 bases. The CDR3 contains 12 residues. Germline CDR1 reads MDHEN; CDR2 reads SYDVKM. The CDR3 DNA reads TGTGCCAGCAGGGGGGGCTCCTACGAGCAGTACTTC. It specifies CASRGGSYEQYF.

The rearrangement links TRBV15 to TRBJ1-1; unclear D gene. There are 14 residues in the CDR3. V was cut by 1 base and J by 5 bases, with 11 bases left in between. Per the germline V gene, CDR1 is LNHNV and CDR2 is YYDKDF (reference sequence). The CDR3 loop reads CATSRAFAGTEAFF. The CDR3 DNA is TGTGCCACCAGCAGAGCCTTCGCGGGGACTGAAGCTTTCTTT.

In the case of this clone: Other DNA sequences of this sample code for an identical CDR3. The chain is built from TRBV9 and TRBJ1-3; TRBD1 is a possible D gene (5 bases). CDR3 length: 14 amino acids. Between the trimmed V and J ends, which lost 0 bases and 4 bases, there was a span of 8 bases. The germline V gene has CDR1 SGDLS and CDR2 YYNGEE. In DNA form, the CDR3 reads TGTGCCAGCAGCGTAGGAGGGACGGGAAACACCATATATTTT. This sequence encodes CASSVGGTGNTIYF.

The rearrangement uses TRBV27 and TRBJ2-7, with D possibly being TRBD1 or TRBD2 (5 bases each). Germline values: CDR1 MNHEY, CDR2 SMNVEV (reference sequence). Trimming took 3 bases from V and 4 from J, leaving 16 bases between them. The CDR3 consists of 15 residues. The CDR3 coding sequence is TGTGCCAGCAGTTTCAAGCCGGGACCTACATACGAGCAGTACTTC. Translated, it gives CASSFKPGPTYEQYF.

The V and J genes are TRBV6-2 or TRBV6-3 and TRBJ2-3, with a weak D call TRBD2 (6 bases). Trimming cost V 0 bases and J 7 bases, with 14 bases left between them. There are 15 residues in the CDR3. In germline, CDR1 is MNHEY, CDR2 SVGEGT. The CDR3 spells CASSYSSGGGHTQYF. The CDR3 DNA sequence: TGTGCCAGCAGTTACTCTAGCGGCGGAGGTCATACGCAGTATTTT.

As concerns this clone: Other DNA variants within this sample encode the same CDR3. The chain carries TRBV24-1 and TRBJ1-5; D is uncertain. This CDR3 is 14 amino acids long. CDR1 is KGHDR and CDR2 is SFDVKD in the germline V gene. Trimming took off 1 base at V and 0 bases at J, with 3 bases between the two ends. The CDR3 loop is CATSDFSSNQPQHF. Written as DNA, the CDR3 is TGTGCCACCAGTGATTTTAGTAGCAATCAGCCCCAGCATTTT.

The genes are TRBV4-3 and TRBJ2-3; D remains ambiguous. V dropped 1 base and J dropped 2 bases, with 7 bases sitting between them. This CDR3 comprises 14 residues. Germline CDR1 is LGHNA and CDR2 is YSLEER. CDR3 residues: CASSQGPYTDTQYF. The CDR3 DNA follows: TGCGCCAGCAGCCAAGGCCCATACACAGATACGCAGTATTTT.

The DNA of the CDR3 is TGCGCCACCGGGGACGGGTCTTCCAATGAGCAGTTCTTC. It yields the protein CATGDGSSNEQFF. The chain uses TRBV5-1 and TRBJ2-1, with D perhaps assigned TRBD1 or TRBD2 (5 bases each). Trimming removed 9 bases at V and 6 bases at J, with 16 bases between. The CDR3 spans 13 residues. Germline V gene lookup returns CDR1 SGHRS and CDR2 YFSETQ. The complete variable domain, with remaining parts taken from reference TRBV5-1 and TRBJ2-1, reads KAGVTQTPRYLIKTRGQQVTLSCSPISGHRSVSWYQQTPGQGLQFLFEYFSETQRNKGNFPGRFSGRQFSNSRSEMNVSTLELGDSALYLCATGDGSSNEQFFGPGTRLTVL.

The chain links TRBV7-3 to TRBJ2-3, with D perhaps matching TRBD1 (8 bases). V lost 3 bases and J 0 bases, leaving 31 bases between the germline ends. Looked up from germline, CDR1 is SGHTA and CDR2 is FQGTGA. This CDR3 contains 22 residues. CDR3 sequence reads: CASSFTGTGEASGTTSTDTQYF. CDR3 DNA sequence: TGTGCCAGCAGCTTCACCGGGACAGGCGAGGCTAGCGGAACCACTAGCACAGATACGCAGTATTTT.

At least ten counts were recorded for this clone. J is TRBJ2-7 and V is TRBV4-2; TRBD2 matches 7 bases. The CDR3 has 16 residues. Per the germline V gene, CDR1 is LGHNA and CDR2 is YNFKEQ. J gave up 0 bases and V 0 bases, and 5 bases lay outside the gene matches. CDR3 residues: CASSQDGGSVSYEQYF. The CDR3 DNA sequence: TGTGCCAGCAGCCAAGATGGCGGGAGCGTCTCCTACGAGCAGTACTTC.

The chain has TRBV18 and TRBJ2-1, with unresolved D. Trimming took 2 bases from V and 0 from J, leaving 14 bases between them. The CDR3 loop spans 17 amino acids. Germline V gene lookup returns CDR1 KGHSH and CDR2 LQKENI. The CDR3: CASSPEQLESSYNEQFF. The CDR3 nucleotides are TGTGCCAGCTCACCAGAACAGTTGGAGAGCTCCTACAATGAGCAGTTCTTC.

CDR3 protein: CAISATIAAVSGEQFF. CDR3 coding DNA: TGTGCCATCAGTGCTACAATCGCCGCAGTAAGCGGTGAGCAGTTCTTC. The chain employs TRBV10-3 and TRBJ2-1, with TRBD2 as a possible D gene (5 bases). Per germline, CDR1 ENHRY and CDR2 SYGVKD. The germline V and J ends were trimmed by 4 bases and 9 bases, with 22 bases remaining between them. The CDR3 length is 16 residues.

The chain uses TRBV28 and TRBJ1-5; D gene unclear. Trimming removed 7 bases from V and 2 bases from J, with 12 bases in between. The V gene's germline CDR1 is MDHEN and CDR2 SYDVKM. The CDR3 runs to 14 residues. The DNA for the CDR3 is TGTGCCAGCATGACGGGGTATGGCAATCAGCCCCAGCATTTT. Protein product: CASMTGYGNQPQHF.

Only one count was recorded for this clone. The rearrangement uses TRBV28 and TRBJ2-7, with TRBD2 identical over 8 bases. The CDR3 extends over 15 amino acids. The germline gives CDR1 MDHEN, CDR2 SYDVKM. V lost 6 bases, J lost 0 bases, and 7 bases stayed unmatched. The CDR3: CASSRAREGSYEQYF. The CDR3 DNA follows: TGTGCCAGCAGCCGGGCCCGGGAGGGCTCCTACGAGCAGTACTTC.

This CDR3 reads CASSSMTDATNEKLFF. Written as DNA, the CDR3 is TGTGCCAGCAGTTCGATGACTGACGCAACTAATGAAAAACTGTTTTTT. The gene calls are TRBV28 and TRBJ1-4; D is unresolved. V was pared by 4 bases and J by 0 bases, with 12 bases between. Per the germline V gene, CDR1 is MDHEN and CDR2 is SYDVKM. The CDR3 covers 16 residues.

The sample holds one count of this clone. V usage is TRBV4-1 and J usage is TRBJ2-5; 12 bases fit TRBD1. The CDR3 is 15 residues long. Germline V lookup: CDR1 MGHRA, CDR2 YSYEKL. V trimming: 5 bases; J trimming: 4 bases; junction bases outside the gene matches: 5. CDR3 coding DNA: TGCGCCAGCAGCTGGGGGGACAGGGGGCGAGAGACCCAGTACTTC. Encoded protein: CASSWGDRGRETQYF.

This chain links TRBV27 with TRBJ2-3, with D possibly matching TRBD2 (6 bases). The germline gives CDR1 MNHEY, CDR2 SMNVEV (reference sequence). The V gene lost 10 bases and the J gene lost 6 bases, with 23 bases spanning the gap. The CDR3 has 15 residues. The CDR3 loop reads CATQSPRGRRDTQYF. CDR3 coding DNA: TGTGCCACCCAATCCCCGCGGGGAAGGCGCGATACGCAGTATTTT.

The gene calls are TRBV28 and TRBJ2-1; D gene uncertain. Germline V gene data show CDR1 as MDHEN and CDR2 as SYDVKM. The CDR3 covers 15 residues. V was trimmed by 5 bases and J by 0 bases, leaving 11 bases between them. CDR3 sequence reads: CASSQTVSSYNEQFF. CDR3 DNA sequence: TGTGCCAGCAGTCAAACCGTTAGCTCCTACAATGAGCAGTTCTTC.